Given below is one T cell receptor (beta chain) in context. The antigen is unknown. The protocol was immunoSEQ multiplex PCR, while the TCRdb copy is restricted to in-frame clones and leaves out a portion. The sample shows 120,000 to 150,000 clones, 80% to 95% of them seen only once. The data stem from a study of T cell responses to AZD1222 COVID-19 vaccine. Points from the study as a whole: Only a handful of AZD1222 recipients, more than 5 in all, had baseline seropositivity. Donors skewed white British and female; clonal diversity was possibly underestimated. The study found vaccine-associated CD4 TCRs spanning spike, dominant at 160-218 and 743-854.

Germline CDR1 is KGHDR and CDR2 is SFDVKD. V shed 4 bases and J shed 0 bases, with 18 bases lying between them. The CDR3 is 18 residues long. The chain is built from TRBV24-1 and TRBJ2-1, with D tentatively TRBD1 (6 bases). This clonotype was sampled from an adult in good health. The sequencing used peripheral blood, collected on day 0 of AZD1222 vaccination. The CDR3 sequence: CATSDPRGGPSSYNEQFF. CDR3 sequence (DNA): TGTGCCACCAGTGACCCCAGGGGCGGACCAAGCTCCTACAATGAGCAGTTCTTC.